The entry below describes one T cell receptor (beta chain). Antigen unknown. The CDR3 is 15 amino acids. V was pared by 1 base and J by 2 bases, with 10 bases between. Looked up from germline, CDR1 is SGHAT and CDR2 is FQNNGV. These data belong to a study of graft-versus-host responses after intestinal transplantation. On the study more broadly: Every recipient underwent anti-thymocyte globulin induction, then tacrolimus and steroids for about three years.

Study results and limitations: Recipient marrow held GvH clones, some first seen in ileum or blood. Graft-donor T cell macrochimerism coincided with high graft-versus-host to host-versus-graft clonal ratios in allografts.

Using immunoSEQ multiplex PCR, the repertoire was profiled, and TCRdb retains in-frame clones only, with some absent. Of more than 85,000 clones listed, approximately 78% are singletons. The rearrangement links TRBV11-2 to TRBJ2-3; D might be TRBD1 (6 bases). This TCR was sampled from a human donor who received an intestinal transplant. This specimen consisted of unstimulated CD4+ T cells sorted from spleen or lymph node cells, obtained before intestinal transplant. For the CDR3, the DNA is TGTGCCAGCAGCTTAGGAGGGGGAGCCACAGATACGCAGTATTTT. This translates into CASSLGGGATDTQYF.